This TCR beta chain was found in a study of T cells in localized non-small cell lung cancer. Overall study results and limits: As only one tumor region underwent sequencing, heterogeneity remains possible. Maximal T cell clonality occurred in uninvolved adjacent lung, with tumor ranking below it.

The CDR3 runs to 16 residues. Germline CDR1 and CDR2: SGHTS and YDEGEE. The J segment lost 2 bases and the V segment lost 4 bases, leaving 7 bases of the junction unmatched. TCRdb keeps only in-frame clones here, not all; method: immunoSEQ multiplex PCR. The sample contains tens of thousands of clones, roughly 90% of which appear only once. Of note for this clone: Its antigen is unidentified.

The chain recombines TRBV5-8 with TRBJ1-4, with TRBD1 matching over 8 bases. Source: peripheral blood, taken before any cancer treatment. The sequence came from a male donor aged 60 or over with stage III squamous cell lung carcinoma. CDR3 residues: CASSEGQGFTNEKLFF. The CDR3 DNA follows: TGTGCCAGCAGCGAAGGACAGGGCTTCACTAATGAAAAACTGTTTTTT. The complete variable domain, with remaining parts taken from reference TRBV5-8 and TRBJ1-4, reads EAGVTQSPTHLIKTRGQQATLRCSPISGHTSVYWYQQALGLGLQFLLWYDEGEERNRGNFPPRFSGRQFPNYSSELNVNALELEDSALYLCASSEGQGFTNEKLFFGSGTQLSVL.